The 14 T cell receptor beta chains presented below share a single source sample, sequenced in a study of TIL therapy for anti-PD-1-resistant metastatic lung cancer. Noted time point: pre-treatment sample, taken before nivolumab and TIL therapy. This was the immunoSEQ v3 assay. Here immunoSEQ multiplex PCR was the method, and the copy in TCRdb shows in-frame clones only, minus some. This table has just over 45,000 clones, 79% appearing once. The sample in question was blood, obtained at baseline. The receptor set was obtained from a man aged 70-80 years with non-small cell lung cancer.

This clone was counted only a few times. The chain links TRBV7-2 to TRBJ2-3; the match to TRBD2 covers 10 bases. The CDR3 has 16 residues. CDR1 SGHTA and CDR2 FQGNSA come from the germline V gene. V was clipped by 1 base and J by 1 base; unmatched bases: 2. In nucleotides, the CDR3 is TGTGCCAGCAGCTTAGTGGGGACTAGCGGCACAGATACGCAGTATTTT. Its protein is CASSLVGTSGTDTQYF.

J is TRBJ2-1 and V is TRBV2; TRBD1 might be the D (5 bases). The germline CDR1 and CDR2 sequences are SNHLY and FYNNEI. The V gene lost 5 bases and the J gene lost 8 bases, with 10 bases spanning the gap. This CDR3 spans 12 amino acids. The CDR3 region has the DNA TGTGCCAGCAGTAGGGCCAGGGATGAGCAGTTCTTC. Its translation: CASSRARDEQFF.

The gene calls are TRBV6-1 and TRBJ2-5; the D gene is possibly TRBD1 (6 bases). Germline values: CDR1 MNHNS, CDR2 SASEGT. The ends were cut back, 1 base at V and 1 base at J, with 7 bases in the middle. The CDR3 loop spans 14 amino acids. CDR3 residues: CASSEDRAQETQYF. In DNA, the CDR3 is TGTGCCAGCAGTGAAGACAGGGCCCAAGAGACCCAGTACTTC.

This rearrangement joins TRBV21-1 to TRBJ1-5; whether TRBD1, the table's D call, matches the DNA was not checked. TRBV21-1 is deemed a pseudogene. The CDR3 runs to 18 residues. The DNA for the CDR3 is TGTGCCAGCAGTCAGACGGACAGGGGTCCCCCTTCGCGACAGCCCCAGCATTTT. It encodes CASSQTDRGPPSRQPQHF.

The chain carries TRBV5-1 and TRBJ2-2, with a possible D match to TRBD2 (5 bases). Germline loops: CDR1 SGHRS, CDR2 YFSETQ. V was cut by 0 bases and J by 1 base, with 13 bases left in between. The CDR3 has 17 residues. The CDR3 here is CASSLGGYLRNTGELFF. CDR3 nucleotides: TGCGCCAGCAGCTTGGGAGGGTATCTCAGGAACACCGGGGAGCTGTTTTTT.

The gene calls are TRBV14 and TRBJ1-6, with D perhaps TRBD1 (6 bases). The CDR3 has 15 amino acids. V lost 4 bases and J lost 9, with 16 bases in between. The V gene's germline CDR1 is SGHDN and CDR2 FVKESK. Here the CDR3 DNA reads TGTGCCAGCAGCCCCCGGGGGACAACCGGTTCACCCCTCCACTTT. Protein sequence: CASSPRGTTGSPLHF.

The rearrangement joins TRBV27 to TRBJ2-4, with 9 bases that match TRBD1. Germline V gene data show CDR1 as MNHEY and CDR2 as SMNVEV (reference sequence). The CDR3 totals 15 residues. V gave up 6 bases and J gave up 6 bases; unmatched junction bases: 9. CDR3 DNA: TGTGCCAGCAGACCCGGGACAGGGTCCTTAAACATTCAGTACTTC. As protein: CASRPGTGSLNIQYF.

CDR3 region: CATSYGQGAGWAFF. CDR3 nucleotides: TGTGCCACCTCCTACGGGCAGGGGGCGGGTTGGGCTTTCTTT. V is TRBV27 and J is TRBJ1-1, with TRBD1 identical over 8 bases. V dropped 10 bases and J dropped 11; count of bases not matched to a gene: 18. The CDR3 is made up of 14 amino acids. The germline V gene has CDR1 MNHEY and CDR2 SMNVEV (reference sequence).

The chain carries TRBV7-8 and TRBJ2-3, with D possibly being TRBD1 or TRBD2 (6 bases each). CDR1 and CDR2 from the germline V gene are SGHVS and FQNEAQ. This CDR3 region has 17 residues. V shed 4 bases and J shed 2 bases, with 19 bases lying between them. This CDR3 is CASSSQGLGLFTDTQYF. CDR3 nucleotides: TGTGCCAGCAGCTCACAGGGTTTGGGACTCTTCACAGATACGCAGTATTTT. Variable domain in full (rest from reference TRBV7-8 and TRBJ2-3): GAGVSQSPRYKVAKRGQDVALRCDPISGHVSLFWYQQALGQGPEFLTYFQNEAQLDKSGLPSDRFFAERPEGSVSTLKIQRTQQEDSAVYLCASSSQGLGLFTDTQYFGPGTRLTVL.

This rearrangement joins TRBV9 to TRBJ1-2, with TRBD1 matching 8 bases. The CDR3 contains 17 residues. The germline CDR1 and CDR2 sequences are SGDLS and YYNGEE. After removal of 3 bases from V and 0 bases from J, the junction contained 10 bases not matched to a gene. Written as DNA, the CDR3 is TGTGCCAGCAGCGCCCAGGGGGCGTCACCCCCTAACTATGGCTACACCTTC. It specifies CASSAQGASPPNYGYTF.

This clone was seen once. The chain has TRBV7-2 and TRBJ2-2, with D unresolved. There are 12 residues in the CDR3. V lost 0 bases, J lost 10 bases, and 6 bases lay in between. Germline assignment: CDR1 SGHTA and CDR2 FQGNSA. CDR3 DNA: TGTGCCAGCAGCTTAGCCCCCCTGGAGCTGTTTTTT. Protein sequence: CASSLAPLELFF.

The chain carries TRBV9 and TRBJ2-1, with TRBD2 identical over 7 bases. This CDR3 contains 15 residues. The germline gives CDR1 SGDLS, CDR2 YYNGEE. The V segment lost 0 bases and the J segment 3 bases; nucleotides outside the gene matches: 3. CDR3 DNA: TGTGCCAGCAGCGTAGCGGCTAGCGGCTACAATGAGCAGTTCTTC. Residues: CASSVAASGYNEQFF.

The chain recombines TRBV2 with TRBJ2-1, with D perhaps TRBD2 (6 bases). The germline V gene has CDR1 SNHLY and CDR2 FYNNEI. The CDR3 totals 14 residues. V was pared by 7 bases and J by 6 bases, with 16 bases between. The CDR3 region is CASIPRGFANEQFF. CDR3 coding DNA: TGTGCCAGCATTCCCCGGGGGTTTGCCAATGAGCAGTTCTTC.

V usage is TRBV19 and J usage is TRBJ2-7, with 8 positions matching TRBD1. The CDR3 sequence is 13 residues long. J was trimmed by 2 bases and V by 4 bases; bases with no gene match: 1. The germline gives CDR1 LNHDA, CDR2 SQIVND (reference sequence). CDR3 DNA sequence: TGTGCCAGTAGTAGGGACAGGACCTACGAGCAGTACTTC. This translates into CASSRDRTYEQYF.